This T cell receptor beta chain was sequenced during a study of blood T cell repertoires in COVID-19. Study-wide context: What the recovered Cohort 3 donors had was two negative PCRs, clearance, or symptom resolution.

The CDR3 spans 11 residues. The V and J ends lost 6 bases and 11 bases respectively, with 11 bases between them. In germline, CDR1 is LGHDT, CDR2 YNNKEL (reference sequence). Cohorts were assigned according to the clinical history that participants reported. Original analysis: Researchers report that nucleated cell counts were estimated from reference gene primer amplification. Measured with immunoSEQ multiplex PCR; TCRdb has only the in-frame clones, and not every one. Clone size and V and J calls were adopted from that table, with D and trimming inferred from the DNA. The sample includes more than 300,000 clones, 80% to 90% seen only once; the top ten take approximately 1.9%.

Source material: PBMCs or T cells enriched from blood (not recorded which). This sequence originates from a middle-aged man in a cohort exposed to, infected with or recovered from COVID-19 (not recorded which). The V call is TRBV3-1 (or the pseudogene TRBV3-2), the J call TRBJ1-3, with D perhaps matching TRBD1 (5 bases). The CDR3 coding sequence is TGTGCCAGCAGTCGACAGTTCGCCATATATTTT. Translating it yields CASSRQFAIYF.